The 4 T cell receptor beta chains given below trace back to one sample, sequenced in a study of CD8 T cells in Susac syndrome. After extraction with the RNeasy kit, about 0.45 to 1 ug of the RNA was reverse transcribed using random hexamers. TCRdb reprocessed the immunoSEQ multiplex PCR reads via MiXCR and lists one record per CDR3 protein. The sample gives 150,000 or so distinct CDR3 sequences, less than 97% of which show up once; about 0.15% is in the top ten. Sequencing input: CD8+ T cells from PBMCs. Receptors were obtained from a human donor with multiple sclerosis.

This clonotype has a handful of counts. The chain carries TRBV11-2 and TRBJ1-1; 7 bases align to TRBD1. The trim removed 4 bases at V and 0 bases at J, leaving 2 bases unmatched. The V gene's germline CDR1 is SGHAT and CDR2 FQNNGV. This CDR3 is built from 14 residues. In DNA, the CDR3 is TGTGCCAGCAGCTCGGGACAGATGAACACTGAAGCTTTCTTT. It yields the protein CASSSGQMNTEAFF.

The rearrangement uses TRBV27 and TRBJ2-6; maybe TRBD2 (5 bases). This CDR3 is 14 amino acids long. Per germline, CDR1 MNHEY and CDR2 SMNVEV (reference sequence). V lost 4 bases and J 2 bases, leaving 6 bases between the germline ends. This CDR3 reads CASSSGTGANVLTF. CDR3 nucleotides: TGTGCCAGCAGTTCGGGGACTGGGGCCAACGTCCTGACTTTC.

The chain links TRBV7-9 to TRBJ2-3, with D perhaps TRBD1 or TRBD2 (5 bases each). Germline CDR1 reads SEHNR; CDR2 reads FQNEAQ (reference sequence). The CDR3 sequence is 17 residues long. V shed 4 bases and J shed 0 bases, with 17 bases lying between them. The CDR3, as DNA: TGTGCCAGCAGCTCTTTGGGGACCGAAGCTAGCACAGATACGCAGTATTTT. This gives the protein CASSSLGTEASTDTQYF.

The V and J genes are TRBV29-1 and TRBJ2-7; a possible D gene is TRBD1 (6 bases). CDR1 is SQVTM and CDR2 is ANQGSEA in the germline V gene. The V and J ends lost 4 bases and 3 bases respectively, with 10 bases between them. There are 12 residues in the CDR3. CDR3 sequence: CSVGQGIYEQYF. In DNA form, the CDR3 reads TGCAGCGTTGGGCAGGGGATCTACGAGCAGTACTTC.